This TCR beta chain was sequenced for a study of blood T cell repertoires in COVID-19 (dated by TCRdb to 2019 to 2021). In the study overall: Samples from collaborators originated in the United States, Italy and Spain and spanned both the acute and convalescent phases of COVID-19. Deeply sampled blood TCRbeta repertoires from subjects exposed to, actively infected with, or recovered from COVID-19 were included in the dataset. A de-identified subject ID, COVID-19 status, age in years and sex were almost always included in the sample metadata. The repertoires were released in a freely available public database meant as a resource for research on the immune response to SARS-CoV-2. Where available, HLA class I and class II types were taken from metadata supplied by the sample provider and were not determined by assay-based typing. The material from the prospective study consisted of cDNA or gDNA derived from T cells, B-cell-depleted T cells, or PBMCs. Samples came from the ongoing ImmuneRACE study (first 160 participants) plus 1,254 subjects from 6 global collaborators.

With respect to this clone: Its antigen is unknown. No quality values exist for individual bases; no much larger clone is one base distant.

TCRbeta CDR3 regions were amplified from genomic DNA using the immunoSEQ Assay, a bias-controlled multiplex PCR. Under the source paper's analysis protocol: The number of nucleated cells in each sample was estimated by amplification of reference gene primers within the assay. To quantify the absolute abundance of each unique TCRbeta CDR3 rearrangement, sequence reads were collapsed and filtered. For each sample, productive Simpson clonality was calculated by taking the square root of Simpson's diversity index across productive rearrangements. TCRdb's version of the immuneACCESS table is confined to in-frame rearrangements and falls short of the full clone set. An unresolved V gene accounts for under half of the shortfall where checked; the remainder is of unknown origin. V and J calls and clone size are copied from that table; D and trimming were computed from the DNA. This sample has approximately 320,000 clones in its table, and nearly 90% of those were observed once. In total, the top ten clones hold 11% of the sample.

One collaborating source in Seattle enrolled patients while the patients were actively infected and followed the patients over time throughout the course of disease. Each collaborating institution followed its own protocols to collect whole blood in K2EDTA tubes. Collaborator samples were shipped for TCRbeta analysis as frozen whole blood, isolated PBMCs, or DNA extracted from either sample type. Paper-wide results and their limitations: How much clinical and demographic metadata was included differed by source and by participant, and the metadata was provided uncurated.

The clonotype was recovered from a woman aged 25 to 39 with COVID-19, enrolled during active disease. The sequencing input was peripheral blood.

The nucleotide sequence reads TGTGCCAGCAGCTTAGTCAGGGGGGTGAACACTGAAGCTTTCTTT. This gives the protein CASSLVRGVNTEAFF. The chain is encoded by TRBV7-6 joined to TRBJ1-1; TRBD1 fits 7 bases in the junction. Taken from cysteine to phenylalanine, the CDR3 has 15 residues. Just the 45-base CDR3 DNA is kept, in frame starting at base 1. Unmatched junction bases come to 2, with V trimmed by 1 base and J by 0 bases. The germline V gene supplies CDR1 SGHVS and CDR2 FNYEAQ.